The rows below give T cell receptor beta chains drawn from one sample of a study of blood T cell repertoires in COVID-19. Sequenced by immunoSEQ multiplex PCR; TCRdb stores in-frame clones only, minus some. This sample has about 52,000 clones; 82% occur once, and the top ten carry 11%. Specimen: peripheral blood. The receptors shown here come from an elderly man with COVID-19, enrolled during active disease. Both conserved end residues are part of each CDR3. A D gene is named only where the DNA matches it firmly. Clone size, where shown, is once, few, many, or a class for clones that have expanded.

D: .; J: TRBJ1-3; size: .; V: TRBV30; CDR3: CAWNSGSSGNTIYF; DNA: TGTGCCTGGAATAGCGGGAGCTCTGGAAACACCATATATTTT
D: .; J: TRBJ1-3; size: many; V: TRBV15; CDR3: CATSRGQDRISGNTIYF; DNA: TGTGCCACCAGCAGGGGCCAGGACAGAATCTCTGGAAACACCATATATTTT
D: TRBD1; J: TRBJ1-5; size: .; V: TRBV7-8; CDR3: CASSLAQGGVKPQHF; DNA: TGTGCCAGCAGCTTAGCACAGGGGGGGGTTAAGCCCCAGCATTTT
D: .; J: TRBJ1-1; size: .; V: TRBV21-1; CDR3: CASSKCIGGRSPGLDTEAFF; DNA: TGTGCCAGCAGCAAATGTATCGGGGGGAGGTCCCCAGGCCTCGACACTGAAGCTTTCTTT
D: TRBD2; J: TRBJ2-1; size: .; V: TRBV5-1; CDR3: CASSSSGFSYNEQFF; DNA: TGCGCCAGCAGCTCTAGCGGATTCTCCTACAATGAGCAGTTCTTC
D: TRBD1; J: TRBJ1-4; size: .; V: TRBV7-9; CDR3: CASSFGTGADEKLFF; DNA: TGTGCCAGCAGCTTTGGGACAGGGGCGGATGAAAAACTGTTTTTT
D: .; J: TRBJ2-7; size: .; V: TRBV4-2; CDR3: CASSQGTLSPEQYF; DNA: TGTGCCAGCAGCCAAGGGACACTCTCACCGGAGCAGTACTTC
D: TRBD2; J: TRBJ2-1; size: .; V: TRBV6-1; CDR3: CASSDPTSPPYNEQFF; DNA: TGTGCCAGCAGTGACCCGACTAGCCCCCCCTACAATGAGCAGTTCTTC
D: .; J: TRBJ1-2; size: once; V: TRBV20-1; CDR3: CSASPGNYGYTF; DNA: TGCAGTGCTAGTCCAGGGAACTATGGCTACACCTTC
D: .; J: TRBJ1-2; size: .; V: TRBV7-2; CDR3: CASTPTRPNYGYTF; DNA: TGTGCCAGCACCCCCACGCGGCCCAACTATGGCTACACCTTC
D: .; J: TRBJ1-5; size: .; V: TRBV5-4; CDR3: CASSLGGQGMNSNQPQHF; DNA: TGTGCCAGCAGCTTGGGGGGCCAGGGAATGAATAGCAATCAGCCCCAGCATTTT
D: TRBD2; J: TRBJ2-1; size: .; V: TRBV4-2; CDR3: CASSQRGVDNEQFF; DNA: TGTGCCAGCAGCCAACGGGGGGTCGACAATGAGCAGTTCTTC
D: TRBD2; J: TRBJ2-1; size: .; V: TRBV19; CDR3: CASSHGTSGRYNEQFF; DNA: TGTGCCAGTAGTCATGGGACTAGCGGGAGGTACAATGAGCAGTTCTTC
D: .; J: TRBJ1-1; size: .; V: TRBV7-6; CDR3: CASSPEFSPGTEAFF; DNA: TGTGCCAGCAGCCCAGAGTTTTCTCCCGGGACTGAAGCTTTCTTT
D: .; J: TRBJ2-3; size: .; V: TRBV7-2; CDR3: CASSLAFSKGTDTQYF; DNA: TGTGCCAGCAGCTTAGCCTTCAGTAAGGGGACAGATACGCAGTATTTT
D: TRBD2; J: TRBJ2-3; size: .; V: TRBV6-2/TRBV6-3; CDR3: CASSYASPSGGGYF; DNA: TGTGCCAGCAGTTACGCTTCGCCTAGCGGGGGGGGATATTTT
D: TRBD2; J: TRBJ2-6; size: .; V: TRBV3-1/TRBV3-2; CDR3: CASSQRAGTSGANVLTF; DNA: TGTGCCAGCAGCCAGAGAGCGGGAACCTCTGGGGCCAACGTCCTGACTTTC
D: .; J: TRBJ1-5; size: .; V: TRBV6-6; CDR3: CASSQYPMIRDSNQPQHF; DNA: TGTGCCAGCAGTCAGTACCCTATGATCAGGGATAGCAATCAGCCCCAGCATTTT
D: TRBD2; J: TRBJ2-2; size: .; V: TRBV5-1; CDR3: CASSLGTSRRASGELFF; DNA: TGCGCCAGCAGCTTAGGGACTAGCAGGAGGGCCAGCGGGGAGCTGTTTTTT
D: .; J: TRBJ2-2; size: .; V: TRBV10-3; CDR3: CAISGTREPAGELFF; DNA: TGTGCCATCAGTGGGACTCGGGAGCCGGCCGGGGAGCTGTTTTTT
D: .; J: TRBJ1-6; size: .; V: TRBV7-2; CDR3: CASSQDRHSPLHF; DNA: TGTGCCAGCAGCCAAGACAGGCATTCACCCCTCCACTTT
D: .; J: TRBJ2-1; size: .; V: TRBV30; CDR3: CAWSVFGQRISYNEQFF; DNA: TGTGCCTGGAGTGTATTTGGCCAGCGTATATCCTACAATGAGCAGTTCTTC
D: .; J: TRBJ1-1; size: .; V: TRBV6-2/TRBV6-3; CDR3: CASSFIVYTEAFF; DNA: TGTGCCAGCAGTTTTATTGTCTACACTGAAGCTTTCTTT
D: .; J: TRBJ2-5; size: .; V: TRBV19; CDR3: CASSYQGGETQYF; DNA: TGTGCCAGTAGTTATCAGGGGGGAGAGACCCAGTACTTC
D: TRBD2; J: TRBJ2-3; size: .; V: TRBV7-6; CDR3: CASSSKRGRGTSTDTQYF; DNA: TGTGCCAGCAGCTCGAAGAGAGGGCGGGGGACTAGCACAGATACGCAGTATTTT
D: .; J: TRBJ2-2; size: .; V: TRBV9; CDR3: CASSVGLDASETGELFF; DNA: TGTGCCAGCAGCGTAGGACTAGACGCCTCGGAGACCGGGGAGCTGTTTTTT
D: .; J: TRBJ1-1; size: few; V: TRBV28; CDR3: CASLNQGTEAFF; DNA: TGTGCCAGTTTAAACCAGGGGACTGAAGCTTTCTTT
D: TRBD2; J: TRBJ2-5; size: few; V: TRBV27; CDR3: CASSLSPLAGETQYF; DNA: TGTGCCAGCAGTTTATCTCCCTTAGCGGGGGAGACCCAGTACTTC